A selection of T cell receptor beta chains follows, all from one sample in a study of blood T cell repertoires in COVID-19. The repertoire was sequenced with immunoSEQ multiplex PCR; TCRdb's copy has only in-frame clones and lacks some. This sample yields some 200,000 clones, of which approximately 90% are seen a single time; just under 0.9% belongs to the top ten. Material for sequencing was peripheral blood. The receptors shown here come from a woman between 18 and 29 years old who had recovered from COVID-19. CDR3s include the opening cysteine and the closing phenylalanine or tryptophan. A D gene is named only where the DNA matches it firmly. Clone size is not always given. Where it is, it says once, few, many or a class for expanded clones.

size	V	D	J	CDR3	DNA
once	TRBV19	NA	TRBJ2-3	CASSIFQGRTDTQYF	TGTGCCAGTAGTATCTTCCAGGGCCGCACAGATACGCAGTATTTT
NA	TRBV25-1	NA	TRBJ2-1	CASSAYSGNEQFF	TGTGCCAGCAGTGCCTATAGCGGCAATGAGCAGTTCTTC
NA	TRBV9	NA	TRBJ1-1	CASSVSQGLTEAFF	TGTGCCAGCAGCGTAAGCCAGGGCTTAACTGAAGCTTTCTTT
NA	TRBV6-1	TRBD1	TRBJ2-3	CASSDSPGQGPDTQYF	TGTGCCAGCAGTGATTCCCCGGGACAGGGGCCAGATACGCAGTATTTT
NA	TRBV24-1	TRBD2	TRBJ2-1	CATSSSSGSSYNEQFF	TGTGCCACCAGTTCAAGTAGCGGGAGCTCCTACAATGAGCAGTTCTTC
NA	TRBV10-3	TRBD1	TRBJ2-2	CAIKRGQGGNTGELFF	TGTGCCATCAAGAGGGGACAGGGGGGAAACACCGGGGAGCTGTTTTTT
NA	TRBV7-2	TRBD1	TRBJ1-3	CASSRRQGLVGNTIYF	TGTGCCAGCAGCCGGAGACAGGGATTGGTGGGAAACACCATATATTTT
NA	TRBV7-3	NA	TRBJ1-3	CASSREYGNTIYF	TGTGCCAGCAGCCGGGAATATGGAAACACCATATATTTT
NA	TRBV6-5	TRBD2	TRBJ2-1	CASSRGSSGNEQFF	TGTGCCAGCAGTCGCGGGAGCTCTGGGAATGAGCAGTTCTTC
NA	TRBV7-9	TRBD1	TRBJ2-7	CASSSGQDAYEQYF	TGTGCCAGCAGCTCCGGACAGGATGCCTACGAGCAGTACTTC